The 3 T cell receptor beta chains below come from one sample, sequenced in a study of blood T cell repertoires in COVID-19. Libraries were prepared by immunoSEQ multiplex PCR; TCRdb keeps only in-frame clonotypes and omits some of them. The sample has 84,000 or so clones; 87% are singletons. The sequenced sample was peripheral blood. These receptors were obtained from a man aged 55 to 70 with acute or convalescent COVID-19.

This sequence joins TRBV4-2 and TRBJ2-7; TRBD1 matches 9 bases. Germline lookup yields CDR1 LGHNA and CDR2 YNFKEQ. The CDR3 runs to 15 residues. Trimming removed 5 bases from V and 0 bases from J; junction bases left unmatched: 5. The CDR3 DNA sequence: TGTGCCAGCAGCGCCCGGGACAGGGACTCCTACGAGCAGTACTTC. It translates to CASSARDRDSYEQYF.

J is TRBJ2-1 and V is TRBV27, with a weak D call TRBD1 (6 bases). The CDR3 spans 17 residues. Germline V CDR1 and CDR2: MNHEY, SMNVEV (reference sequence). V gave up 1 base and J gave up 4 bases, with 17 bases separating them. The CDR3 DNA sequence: TGTGCCAGCAGTTTATTAACCGGACAGCCTGGGTACAATGAGCAGTTCTTC. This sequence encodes CASSLLTGQPGYNEQFF.

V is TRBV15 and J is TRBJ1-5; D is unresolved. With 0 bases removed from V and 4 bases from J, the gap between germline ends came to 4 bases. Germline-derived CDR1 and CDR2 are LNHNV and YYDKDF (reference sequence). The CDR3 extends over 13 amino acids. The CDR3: CATSRDRNQPQHF. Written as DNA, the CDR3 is TGTGCCACCAGCAGAGATCGGAATCAGCCCCAGCATTTT.